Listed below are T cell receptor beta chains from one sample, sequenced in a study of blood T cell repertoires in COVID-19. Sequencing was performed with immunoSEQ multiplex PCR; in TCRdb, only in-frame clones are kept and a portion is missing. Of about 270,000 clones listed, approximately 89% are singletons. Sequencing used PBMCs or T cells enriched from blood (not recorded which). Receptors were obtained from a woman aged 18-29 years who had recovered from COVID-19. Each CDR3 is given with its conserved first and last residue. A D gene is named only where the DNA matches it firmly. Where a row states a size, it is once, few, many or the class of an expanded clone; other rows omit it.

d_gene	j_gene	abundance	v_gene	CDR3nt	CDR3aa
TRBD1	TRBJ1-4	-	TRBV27	TGTGCCAGCAGCCCAGGGGGAAAACTGTTTTTT	CASSPGGKLFF
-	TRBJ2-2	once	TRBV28	TGTGCCAGCAGTCCGCCCGGGACCGGGGAGCTGTTTTTT	CASSPPGTGELFF
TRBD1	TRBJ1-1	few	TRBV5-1	TGCGCCAGCAGCTTGGCAGGGGGGATGAACACTGAAGCTTTCTTT	CASSLAGGMNTEAFF
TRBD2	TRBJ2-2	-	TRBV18	TGTGCCAGCTCACCACCGACTAGCGGGACATACACCGGGGAGCTGTTTTTT	CASSPPTSGTYTGELFF
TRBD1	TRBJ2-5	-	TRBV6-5	TGTGCCACCAGACAGGGTGGGCGGGAGACCCAGTACTTC	CATRQGGRETQYF
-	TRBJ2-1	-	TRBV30	TGTGCCTGGAGTGTATATTACAGGGACAATGAGCAGTTCTTC	CAWSVYYRDNEQFF
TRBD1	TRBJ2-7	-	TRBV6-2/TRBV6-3	TGTGCCAGCAGTTACCAGGGGGCTGGAGACGAGCAGTACTTC	CASSYQGAGDEQYF
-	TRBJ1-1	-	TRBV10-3	TGTGCCATCAGTGAGGTACAGAACACTGAAGCTTTCTTT	CAISEVQNTEAFF
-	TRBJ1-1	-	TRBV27	TGTGCCAGCAGTCCAGGGATGAACACTGAAGCTTTCTTT	CASSPGMNTEAFF
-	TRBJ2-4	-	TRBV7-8	TGTGCCAGCAGCCCCGCAGGGTGGGCGGTAGCCAAAAACATTCAGTACTTC	CASSPAGWAVAKNIQYF
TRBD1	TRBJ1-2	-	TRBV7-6	TGTGCCAGCAGCTTAGGCTCCGGGACAGGGAACTATGGCTACACCTTC	CASSLGSGTGNYGYTF
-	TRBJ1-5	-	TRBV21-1	TGTGCCAGCAGCAAAATTATCAGGGAATCACAGCCCCAGCATTTT	CASSKIIRESQPQHF
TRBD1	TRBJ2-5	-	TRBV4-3	TGCGCCAGCAGCCCAACATTACAGGGGCCGGAGACCCAGTACTTC	CASSPTLQGPETQYF
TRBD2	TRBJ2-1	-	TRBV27	TGTGCCAGCAGCCCGACTAGCGCCATCTCCTACAATGAGCAGTTCTTC	CASSPTSAISYNEQFF
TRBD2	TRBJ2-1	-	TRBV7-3	TGTGCCAGCAGCTTAATGGGCGGGAGGGCCTCGTTCAATGAGCAGTTCTTC	CASSLMGGRASFNEQFF
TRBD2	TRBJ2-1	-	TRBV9	TGTGCCAGCAGCGTAGTAGGGACTAGCGGGAGGTTCGAGCAGTTCTTC	CASSVVGTSGRFEQFF
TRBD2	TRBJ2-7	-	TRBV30	TGTGCCTGGAGGGGACTAGCGGATCGGGGCGAGCAGTACTTC	CAWRGLADRGEQYF
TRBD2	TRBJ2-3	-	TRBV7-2	TGTGCCAGCAGCCCCCTAGCGGGGGGGGAGAATACGCAGTATTTT	CASSPLAGGENTQYF
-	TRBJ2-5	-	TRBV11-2	TGTGCCAGCAGCTTAGGGGCAGAGCAAGAGACCCAGTACTTC	CASSLGAEQETQYF
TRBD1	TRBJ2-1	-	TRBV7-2	TGTGCCAGCAGCGCCCCCGGGACAGGGGTCAATGAGCAGTTCTTC	CASSAPGTGVNEQFF
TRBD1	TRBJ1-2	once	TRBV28	TGTGCCAGCAGAGATCCCTACAGGGGAAGTTACTATGGCTACACCTTC	CASRDPYRGSYYGYTF
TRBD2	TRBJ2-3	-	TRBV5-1	TGCGCCAGCAGCTTGGCGGGCGGGAGTCCAGATACGCAGTATTTT	CASSLAGGSPDTQYF
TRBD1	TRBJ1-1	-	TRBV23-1	TGCGCCAGCAGTTCCGACGACAGGGGTGAAGAAGATGAAGCTTTCTTT	CASSSDDRGEEDEAFF
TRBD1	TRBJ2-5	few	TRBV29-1	TGCAGCGTTGGAGGAGCAGGGGGTACGGGAGAGACCCAGTACTTC	CSVGGAGGTGETQYF
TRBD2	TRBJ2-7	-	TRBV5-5	TGTGCCAGCAGCCAGCGTGAGGCGGGGGATTACGAGCAGTACTTC	CASSQREAGDYEQYF